The source of this T cell receptor beta chain is a study of graft-versus-host responses after intestinal transplantation. Study-level background: Isolated intestinal, liver-intestinal, or multivisceral transplants were what recipients had. Recipients were all induced with anti-thymocyte globulin, then given tacrolimus and steroids for around three years. General study results and limits: Marrow from the recipient contained GvH clones, some of which had appeared first in ileum or blood.

Responders (roughly 200,000, CFSE-labeled) were co-plated with roughly 200,000 irradiated, violet-dye-labeled stimulators. After the reaction, proliferating CFSE-low CD3+CD4+ and CD3+CD8+ responders were sorted. Sequencing was performed with immunoSEQ multiplex PCR; in TCRdb, only in-frame clones are kept and a portion is missing. The sample consists of tens of thousands of clones, around 43% of them appearing once. Trimming left V 0 bases short and J 5 bases short, with 7 bases between. The CDR3 is 13 residues long. CDR1 SNHLY and CDR2 FYNNEI come from the germline V gene. The chain has TRBV2 and TRBJ2-5; D is undetermined. This clonotype originated in a human patient who was an organ donor for intestinal transplantation. The starting material was alloreactive CD8+ T cells from a mixed lymphocyte reaction culture, obtained before transplantation. Sample subset: CFSE-low proliferating T cells sorted from roughly six-day pre-transplant mixed lymphocyte reaction (GvH or HvG direction). The CDR3 bases are TGTGCCAGCAGTGAAGCGTTCGGTGAGACCCAGTACTTC. As protein: CASSEAFGETQYF.